Listed below are T cell receptor beta chains from one sample, sequenced in a study of cytomegalovirus exposure and HLA in healthy donors. Some clones are missing from TCRdb's copy, which holds only in-frame ones; the method was immunoSEQ multiplex PCR. The sample lists tens of thousands of clones, nearly 80% occurring once. The specimen was PBMCs. The receptors originated from a woman aged 40 to 55 in good health and CMV-seropositive. CDR3s include the opening cysteine and the closing phenylalanine or tryptophan. Fields, in order: clone size, D gene, J gene, V gene, CDR3 DNA, CDR3 protein. D genes are given only for firm matches. Some rows have no size entry. The others give once, few or many, or a class for an expanded clone.

.	.	TRBJ2-1	TRBV19	TGTGCCAGTACCCCCGGGGTAGGGTACAATGAGCAGTTCTTC	CASTPGVGYNEQFF
.	.	TRBJ2-7	TRBV9	TGTGCCAGCAGCGTAGATGGGAGCTCCTACGAGCAGTACTTC	CASSVDGSSYEQYF
.	.	TRBJ1-2	TRBV9	TGTGCCAGCAGCGACCTGACGGAGTCGCCGGGCTACACCTTC	CASSDLTESPGYTF
.	TRBD1	TRBJ1-6	TRBV4-2	TGTGCCAGCAGCCAAGATCCCGGGACAGGACCCAATTCACCCCTCCACTTT	CASSQDPGTGPNSPLHF
.	TRBD2	TRBJ2-1	TRBV7-9	TGTGCCAGCTTAGAGGGGACTAGCGGGATCTATGAGCAGTTCTTC	CASLEGTSGIYEQFF
.	TRBD2	TRBJ2-7	TRBV2	TGTGCCAGCAGTGAAATCCTAGCGGGAGGCGACGAGCAGTACTTC	CASSEILAGGDEQYF
.	TRBD1	TRBJ1-2	TRBV6-6	TGTGCCAGTTTTCCGGGACAGGGGGCGATCAACTATGGCTACACCTTC	CASFPGQGAINYGYTF
.	.	TRBJ2-7	TRBV27	TGTGCCAGCAGTCCCGACGGGTACCTACGCGACGAGCAGTACTTC	CASSPDGYLRDEQYF
few	TRBD1	TRBJ1-6	TRBV19	TGTGCCAGTAGTGACGCACAGGGGGACCGGTCACCCCTCCACTTT	CASSDAQGDRSPLHF
.	TRBD2	TRBJ2-7	TRBV7-9	TGTGCCAGCACTTCCACTAGCGGGAACAACGAGCAGTACTTC	CASTSTSGNNEQYF
once	TRBD1	TRBJ2-5	TRBV5-4	TGTGCCAGCAGCCCCTCGGGACAGCTCGGGGAGACCCAGTACTTC	CASSPSGQLGETQYF
.	TRBD2	TRBJ2-1	TRBV5-1	TGCGCCAGCAGTCCTGCCTTAGCGGGAGTTCCCTACAATGAGCAGTTCTTC	CASSPALAGVPYNEQFF
.	.	TRBJ2-5	TRBV12-5	TGTGCTAGTGGTTTGGTATCCAGATCACAAGAGACCCAGTACTTC	CASGLVSRSQETQYF
.	.	TRBJ2-2	TRBV28	TGTGCCAGCATTGCCGGCGGGTGGCGCGGCGGGGAGCTGTTTTTT	CASIAGGWRGGELFF
once	TRBD2	TRBJ2-7	TRBV6-1	TGTGCCAGCGGGGCTAGCGGGAGGGCCTACGAGCAGTACTTC	CASGASGRAYEQYF
.	TRBD2	TRBJ2-5	TRBV2	TGTGCCAGCAGTGAAAACCTAGCGGGAGGTAGAGAGACCCAGTACTTC	CASSENLAGGRETQYF
.	.	TRBJ2-1	TRBV7-9	TGTGCCAGCAGCCCGGTGGGGGGAGTGGGCAATGAGCAGTTCTTC	CASSPVGGVGNEQFF
many	TRBD1	TRBJ2-1	TRBV28	TGTGCCAGCAGTCGAACCGGGACAGGTGAAAATGAGCAGTTCTTC	CASSRTGTGENEQFF
few	.	TRBJ1-3	TRBV7-6	TGTGCCAGCAGCTTAGGGACAGCTACCCTCGACCCCATATATTTT	CASSLGTATLDPIYF
medium-sized	TRBD1	TRBJ1-1	TRBV6-5	TGTGCCAGCAGGCGACAGGGTGATGCTTTCTTT	CASRRQGDAFF
few	.	TRBJ2-7	TRBV5-1	TGCGCCAGCAGCTTGACTGCGGCCTCGGCTCTCGGCGAGCAGTACTTC	CASSLTAASALGEQYF
.	TRBD2	TRBJ2-5	TRBV29-1	TGCAGCGTTGAAGAGCACGTTGGTCGGCTAGCGGGAGTCACCCAGTACTTC	CSVEEHVGRLAGVTQYF
.	.	TRBJ2-1	TRBV6-1	TGTGCCAGCAGTGAAGCTAGCAACCCTGAGCAGTTCTTC	CASSEASNPEQFF
.	.	TRBJ1-6	TRBV7-2	TGTGCCAGCAGCTCTCAGGGGTATAATTCACCCCTCCACTTT	CASSSQGYNSPLHF
.	.	TRBJ2-1	TRBV18	TGTGCCAGCTCACCACCGAACGGTCATAATGAGCAGTTCTTC	CASSPPNGHNEQFF
once	TRBD1	TRBJ1-4	TRBV11-3	TGTGCCAGCAGCTTAGCTGTACAGGGGAATGAAAAACTGTTTTTT	CASSLAVQGNEKLFF
.	TRBD2	TRBJ2-1	TRBV5-1	TGCGCCAGCAGCTTTACCCCCCCCACTAGCGGCCTATCCTACAATGAGCAGTTCTTC	CASSFTPPTSGLSYNEQFF
.	.	TRBJ1-3	TRBV30	TGTGCCTGGAGTTCCGGTTCTGGAAACACCATATATTTT	CAWSSGSGNTIYF
.	.	TRBJ2-3	TRBV7-9	TGTTCCAGCAGCTCTAGCACAGATACGCAGTATTTT	CSSSSSTDTQYF
once	.	TRBJ2-5	TRBV5-6	TGTGCCAGCAGCTTGGCACAGGACCAAGAGACCCAGTACTTC	CASSLAQDQETQYF
.	TRBD2	TRBJ2-7	TRBV7-2	TGTGCCAGCAGCTTAGCGCCACTAGCGTTTACCTACGAGCAGTACTTC	CASSLAPLAFTYEQYF
.	.	TRBJ2-3	TRBV19	TGTGCCAGTAGTAGCGTCCGGGATACGCAGTATTTT	CASSSVRDTQYF
.	.	TRBJ2-7	TRBV4-3	TGCGCCAGCAGCCAAGATGTATCCTCCTACGAGCAGTACTTC	CASSQDVSSYEQYF